Presented here are 20 T cell receptor beta chains from one specimen sequenced in a study of radiotherapy plus CTLA-4 blockade in lung cancer. The method was immunoSEQ multiplex PCR; TCRdb's version includes in-frame clones alone and lacks a portion of them. The sample carries approximately 52,000 clones, 77% recorded once. This material consisted of peripheral blood, taken from a patient treated with radiotherapy plus ipilimumab. All receptors come from a human donor with non-small cell lung cancer whose response to radiotherapy plus ipilimumab could not be evaluated.

The gene calls are TRBV21-1 and TRBJ2-5; the table's D call, TRBD1, has no DNA check behind it. TRBV21-1 is a pseudogene segment. The CDR3 has 15 residues. CDR3 sequence (DNA): TGTGCCAGCAGCAAAGCGAGGGGACAGAGGGAGACCCAGTACTTC. Translated, it gives CASSKARGQRETQYF.

V gene TRBV7-2 combines with J gene TRBJ2-5; D is unresolved. V was clipped by 1 base and J by 1 base, with 7 bases between them. Germline-derived CDR1 and CDR2 are SGHTA and FQGNSA. CDR3 length: 14 residues. CDR3 coding DNA: TGTGCCAGCAGCTTAGTTAGTTCCCAAGAGACCCAGTACTTC. Its protein product is CASSLVSSQETQYF.

The rearrangement joins TRBV7-3 to TRBJ1-2; TRBD1 is a possible D gene (6 bases). Germline V gives CDR1 SGHTA, CDR2 FQGTGA. The CDR3 contains 14 residues. Trimming stripped 2 bases from V and 3 bases from J, with 10 bases between. For the CDR3, the DNA is TGTGCCAGCAGCTTATCGGCAGGGGACTATGGCTACACCTTC. Encoded protein: CASSLSAGDYGYTF. The full variable domain, completed using reference TRBV7-3 and TRBJ1-2, is GAGVSQTPSNKVTEKGKYVELRCDPISGHTALYWYRQSLGQGPEFLIYFQGTGAADDSGLPNDRFFAVRPEGSVSTLKIQRTERGDSAVYLCASSLSAGDYGYTFGSGTRLTVV.

The chain employs TRBV6-6 and TRBJ1-1; D gene uncertain. In germline, CDR1 is MNHNY, CDR2 SVGAGI (reference sequence). The CDR3 sequence is 13 residues long. The ends were cut back, 8 bases at V and 4 bases at J, with 14 bases in the middle. The CDR3 region is CASGSAGSTEAFF. The CDR3, as DNA: TGTGCCAGCGGGTCAGCTGGGAGCACTGAAGCTTTCTTT.

This clone was counted between two and nine times. This chain connects TRBV5-1 to TRBJ1-3, with 7 positions matching TRBD1. CDR3 length equals 16 residues. The V gene end was trimmed by 1 base and the J gene end by 4 bases; junction bases not matched to a gene: 8. Germline-derived CDR1 and CDR2 are SGHRS and YFSETQ. CDR3 nucleotide sequence: TGCGCCAGCAGCTTGACGACAGGGTCGCTCGGAAACACCATATATTTT. This codes for CASSLTTGSLGNTIYF.

This clone was detected once. The V gene is TRBV7-2, the J gene TRBJ2-1; 9 positions agree with TRBD1. CDR1 SGHTA and CDR2 FQGNSA come from the germline V gene. The ends lost 3 bases at V and 8 bases at J; junction bases unmatched: 2. This CDR3 has 13 residues. CDR3 DNA: TGTGCCAGCAGCTTGGGACAGGGTGATGAGCAGTTCTTC. Its protein is CASSLGQGDEQFF.

The chain is built from TRBV6-5 and TRBJ2-5; TRBD2 is a possible D gene (5 bases). The J call is doubtful: the DNA matches TRBJ2-7 better. The germline gives CDR1 MNHEY, CDR2 SVGAGI. The CDR3 contains 15 residues. The CDR3, as DNA: TGTGCCAGCAGTGCCGCAGAGGGTGAAACCTACGAGCAGTACTTC. It codes for CASSAAEGETYEQYF.

The chain uses TRBV14 and TRBJ2-7; D gene unclear. From germline, CDR1 is SGHDN and CDR2 FVKESK. Deletions cut 0 bases from V and 4 bases from J, with 4 bases between. The CDR3 contains 12 residues. CDR3 in DNA: TGTGCCAGCAGCCAAGATCGGTACGAGCAGTACTTC. Protein sequence: CASSQDRYEQYF.

This sequence joins TRBV9 and TRBJ2-1, with D perhaps TRBD1 (5 bases). Per the germline V gene, CDR1 is SGDLS and CDR2 is YYNGEE. V was pared by 3 bases and J by 9 bases, with 13 bases between. The CDR3 runs to 13 residues. The CDR3 DNA sequence: TGTGCCAGCAGCGCCCAGGGCCAAGGTGAGCAGTTCTTC. Protein product: CASSAQGQGEQFF.

This chain connects TRBV7-2 to TRBJ2-5; tentatively, D is TRBD2 (5 bases). Trimming took off 5 bases at V and 7 bases at J, with 29 bases between the two ends. The CDR3 is made up of 18 amino acids. Germline CDR1 reads SGHTA; CDR2 reads FQGNSA. In DNA, the CDR3 is TGTGCCAGCAGCCTCCGAGCGGCGGATAGCGTGACTCTGGGGACCCAGTACTTC. Translation gives CASSLRAADSVTLGTQYF.

This clone was detected only once. The J gene is TRBJ2-1, the V gene TRBV7-9; 10 nucleotides agree with TRBD2. This CDR3 is 14 amino acids long. Germline V gene sequence: CDR1 SEHNR, CDR2 FQNEAQ (reference sequence). Trimming took 7 bases from V and 6 from J; bases not matched to a gene: 6. The CDR3 is CASNSGTSVNEQFF. The CDR3 DNA sequence: TGTGCCAGCAACTCCGGGACTAGCGTCAATGAGCAGTTCTTC.

The chain recombines TRBV30 with TRBJ1-1; D perhaps matches TRBD1 (5 bases). CDR1 GTSNPN and CDR2 SVGIG come from the germline V gene (reference sequence). V shed 8 bases and J shed 1 base, with 20 bases lying between them. The CDR3 has 15 amino acids. This chain's CDR3 is CAIPPWGGENTEAFF. The CDR3 DNA reads TGTGCCATCCCCCCCTGGGGAGGGGAGAACACTGAAGCTTTCTTT.

The chain links TRBV4-2 to TRBJ2-3, with TRBD2 as a possible D gene (6 bases). V shed 0 bases and J shed 2 bases, with 21 bases lying between them. The CDR3 contains 19 residues. The germline gives CDR1 LGHNA, CDR2 YNFKEQ. Here the CDR3 reads CASSQDRRGVRYTTDTQYF. The CDR3 DNA is TGTGCCAGCAGCCAAGATAGGAGGGGTGTCCGCTACACCACAGATACGCAGTATTTT.

This sequence joins TRBV27 and TRBJ1-1; TRBD1 aligns across 8 bases. V shed 3 bases and J 2 bases; nucleotides not matched to a gene: 14. The CDR3 contains 18 residues. Germline V lookup: CDR1 MNHEY, CDR2 SMNVEV (reference sequence). The CDR3 DNA reads as TGTGCCAGCAGTTTCACCAGGACAGGGCTAACTATAAACACTGAAGCTTTCTTT. Its translation is CASSFTRTGLTINTEAFF.

The chain is built from TRBV29-1 and TRBJ1-1; D unclear. Germline CDR1 reads SQVTM; CDR2 reads ANQGSEA. CDR3 length: 13 amino acids. Trimming left V 6 bases short and J 2 bases short, with 13 bases between. DNA of the CDR3: TGCAGCGTGTCGGGGAATCTCAACACTGAAGCTTTCTTT. Translation: CSVSGNLNTEAFF.

The chain employs TRBV29-1 and TRBJ2-5; 7 bases match TRBD1. In germline, CDR1 is SQVTM, CDR2 ANQGSEA. The V and J ends lost 7 bases and 4 bases, in that order; junction bases with no gene match: 6. The CDR3 loop spans 12 amino acids. The chain's CDR3 is CSDRQGRETQYF. In DNA form, the CDR3 reads TGCAGCGACCGACAGGGTCGAGAGACCCAGTACTTC.

The chain links TRBV5-1 to TRBJ2-6; D may be TRBD1 (5 bases). The CDR3 spans 16 residues. Germline V gene lookup returns CDR1 SGHRS and CDR2 YFSETQ. Between the trimmed V and J ends, which lost 7 bases and 4 bases, there was a span of 18 bases. CDR3 sequence: CASRRRVVSGANVLTF. CDR3 sequence (DNA): TGCGCCAGCCGTCGCAGGGTAGTTTCAGGGGCCAACGTCCTGACTTTC.

V usage is TRBV10-2 and J usage is TRBJ2-2; weak D call: TRBD2 (6 bases). CDR3 size: 14 residues. In germline, CDR1 is WSHSY, CDR2 SAAADI. V gave up 8 bases and J gave up 2 bases, with 12 bases separating them. Written as DNA, the CDR3 is TGCGCCAGCGGGGGGACTGTAAACACCGGGGAGCTGTTTTTT. Its protein product is CASGGTVNTGELFF.

The chain is built from TRBV6-5 and TRBJ2-7, with TRBD2 identical over 10 bases. Germline V CDR1 and CDR2: MNHEY, SVGAGI. Trimming cost V 4 bases and J 6 bases; bases outside gene matches: 6. The CDR3 is made up of 14 amino acids. In DNA form, the CDR3 reads TGTGCCAGCAGTTTTTCTAGCGGGAGTTCCGAGCAGTACTTC. Protein: CASSFSSGSSEQYF.

Regarding this clone: Sequence at one end of the junction differs from germline and may be a read error. The chain recombines TRBV7-7 with TRBJ2-5; perhaps TRBD2 as D (6 bases). Germline values: CDR1 SSHAT, CDR2 FNYEAQ (reference sequence). The CDR3 length is 13 residues. CDR3 region: CASSPGGEETQYF. The DNA for the CDR3 is TGTGCTAGCAGCCCCGGAGGGGAGGAGACCCAGTACTTC.